One sample yielded the 28 T cell receptor beta chains listed below, sequenced in a study of blood T cell repertoires in COVID-19. Measured with immunoSEQ multiplex PCR; TCRdb has only the in-frame clones, and not every one. The table records a few hundred thousand clones, around 90% of them present only once. Sequenced material: peripheral blood. The receptors here all came from an older man with acute or convalescent COVID-19.

The chain carries TRBV28 and TRBJ1-2; 7 bases are shared with TRBD1. V gave up 6 bases and J gave up 0 bases; unmatched junction bases: 4. CDR1 is MDHEN, CDR2 SYDVKM, per germline. The CDR3 contains 14 residues. The CDR3 nucleotides read TGTGCCAGCAGCGTGCAGGGGGCTAACTATGGCTACACCTTC. Translated: CASSVQGANYGYTF.

Only one count was recorded for this clone. J is TRBJ2-2 and V is TRBV6-5; D gene unclear. V was shortened by 0 bases and J by 15 bases, with 8 bases between the two germline ends. The length of the CDR3 is 11 residues. Per the germline V gene, CDR1 is MNHEY and CDR2 is SVGAGI. The CDR3, as DNA: TGTGCCAGCAGTTACTCGACTCGGATGTTTTTT. Translating it yields CASSYSTRMFF.

The chain joins TRBV7-3 to TRBJ2-5; 12 positions match TRBD2. V trimming: 3 bases; J trimming: 3 bases; junction bases outside the gene matches: 2. This CDR3 contains 15 residues. The germline V gene has CDR1 SGHTA and CDR2 FQGTGA. CDR3 DNA sequence: TGTGCCAGCAGCTTCCTAGCGGGGGGGAAAGAGACCCAGTACTTC. Translating gives CASSFLAGGKETQYF.

V gene TRBV7-9 combines with J gene TRBJ1-1, with D possibly being TRBD1 (6 bases). The V gene's germline CDR1 is SEHNR and CDR2 FQNEAQ (reference sequence). This CDR3 spans 15 amino acids. The V end was cut by 6 bases, the J end by 6 bases, with 20 bases between. The CDR3 DNA is TGTGCCAGCAGACTAAATCGGGACACTACTTCTGAAGCTTTCTTT. It translates to CASRLNRDTTSEAFF.

This chain uses TRBV5-1 with TRBJ2-7; D is perhaps TRBD1 (6 bases). This CDR3 is 14 amino acids long. Germline V gene lookup returns CDR1 SGHRS and CDR2 YFSETQ. V was cut by 5 bases and J by 3 bases, with 15 bases left in between. CDR3 in DNA: TGCGCCAGCAGTCGGGAAGGGGGTGACTACGAGCAGTACTTC. Translated: CASSREGGDYEQYF.

This clone occurred once. The chain combines TRBV5-1 with TRBJ1-5; tentative D call: TRBD1 (5 bases). V was clipped by 0 bases and J by 5 bases, with 12 bases between them. CDR1 and CDR2 (germline): SGHRS, YFSETQ. This CDR3 contains 15 residues. The chain's CDR3 is CASSLDDSPYQPQHF. The CDR3 DNA follows: TGCGCCAGCAGCTTGGACGACAGCCCATATCAGCCCCAGCATTTT.

The V and J genes are TRBV6-2 or TRBV6-3 and TRBJ2-1, with TRBD2 identical over 9 bases. The germline V gene encodes CDR1 MNHEY and CDR2 SVGEGT. CDR3 length equals 15 residues. The V and J ends lost 5 bases and 4 bases, in that order; junction bases with no gene match: 6. CDR3 nucleotides: TGTGCCAGCAGTAAGATAGCGGGAGCTTACAATGAGCAGTTCTTC. It yields the protein CASSKIAGAYNEQFF.

The gene calls are TRBV7-3 and TRBJ2-1; 7 bases are a match to TRBD1. V dropped 3 bases and J dropped 5; count of bases not matched to a gene: 4. The CDR3 covers 14 residues. The V gene's germline CDR1 is SGHTA and CDR2 FQGTGA. CDR3: CASSLGQFNNEQFF. CDR3 nucleotide sequence: TGTGCCAGCAGCTTGGGACAGTTCAACAATGAGCAGTTCTTC.

The rearrangement links TRBV6-5 to TRBJ1-6, with 8 nucleotides matching TRBD1. V shed 7 bases and J 7 bases; nucleotides not matched to a gene: 9. CDR3 length equals 15 residues. Germline CDR1 MNHEY, CDR2 SVGAGI. The CDR3 coding sequence is TGTGCCAGCACCACCACAGGGGGTAGAAATTCACCCCTCCACTTT. Its protein is CASTTTGGRNSPLHF.

V usage is TRBV7-8 and J usage is TRBJ2-1, with TRBD2 matching 13 bases. The germline CDR1 and CDR2 sequences are SGHVS and FQNEAQ. V gave up 4 bases and J gave up 11 bases; unmatched junction bases: 14. The CDR3 is made up of 17 amino acids. CDR3 bases: TGTGCCAGCAGCTCCCTACTAGCGGGGGGGCCCCGGGGTCAGCAGTTCTTC. It translates to CASSSLLAGGPRGQQFF.

Here the CDR3 reads CASSEAGQGFYEQYF. The CDR3 DNA reads TGTGCCAGCAGTGAAGCGGGCCAGGGGTTCTACGAGCAGTACTTC. V usage is TRBV6-1 and J usage is TRBJ2-7, with D possibly matching TRBD1 (6 bases). V was trimmed by 0 bases and J by 3 bases, leaving 12 bases between them. The V gene's germline CDR1 is MNHNS and CDR2 SASEGT. CDR3 length: 15 amino acids.

CDR3 region: CASHVYGGASGNTIYF. In DNA form, the CDR3 reads TGTGCCAGCCATGTATACGGGGGGGCCAGTGGAAACACCATATATTTT. The chain recombines TRBV28 with TRBJ1-3; D is perhaps TRBD1 (6 bases). Trimming stripped 8 bases from V and 3 bases from J, with 20 bases between. Germline loops: CDR1 MDHEN, CDR2 SYDVKM. CDR3 length: 16 amino acids.

This sequence joins TRBV4-2 and TRBJ1-1; D is possibly TRBD1 (5 bases). Between the trimmed V and J ends, which lost 4 bases and 0 bases, there was a span of 9 bases. The CDR3 is made up of 14 amino acids. Germline-derived CDR1 and CDR2 are LGHNA and YNFKEQ. The CDR3 region is CASSPLTVNTEAFF. CDR3 sequence (DNA): TGTGCCAGCAGCCCCCTGACAGTGAACACTGAAGCTTTCTTT.

The chain couples TRBV7-2 to TRBJ1-1; no firm D call. The CDR3 is 15 amino acids. The germline V gene encodes CDR1 SGHTA and CDR2 FQGNSA. Trimming cost V 0 bases and J 1 base, with 9 bases left between them. In DNA, the CDR3 is TGTGCCAGCAGCTTAGCAGCCCCCCCGAACACTGAAGCTTTCTTT. Translation: CASSLAAPPNTEAFF.

There are a few counts of this clone. The rearrangement uses TRBV14 and TRBJ1-4; 8 bases match TRBD1. Per germline, CDR1 SGHDN and CDR2 FVKESK. V was pared by 1 base and J by 7 bases, with 8 bases of the junction left unmatched. CDR3 length equals 16 residues. This CDR3 reads CASSQGTGRRGEKLFF. The CDR3 DNA follows: TGTGCCAGCAGCCAAGGGACAGGGAGGAGGGGTGAAAAACTGTTTTTT.

The rearrangement joins TRBV18 to TRBJ1-1, with 7 bases matching TRBD1. From germline, CDR1 is KGHSH and CDR2 LQKENI. Trimming cost V 4 bases and J 1 base; bases outside gene matches: 6. The length of the CDR3 is 15 residues. The CDR3 region is CASSQQTGTNTEAFF. The CDR3 DNA follows: TGTGCCAGCTCACAACAGACAGGGACGAACACTGAAGCTTTCTTT.

This clone has just one count. V gene TRBV5-1 combines with J gene TRBJ2-1; D is unresolved. The CDR3 is made up of 11 amino acids. Germline V lookup: CDR1 SGHRS, CDR2 YFSETQ. Trimming took off 0 bases at V and 12 bases at J, with 7 bases between the two ends. The CDR3 DNA follows: TGCGCCAGCAGCTTGGCGACGGGGCAGTTCTTC. Translation gives CASSLATGQFF.

The chain links TRBV3-1 (or the pseudogene TRBV3-2) to TRBJ2-1; 9 bases match TRBD2. CDR1 is LGHDT, CDR2 YNNKEL, per germline (reference sequence). The CDR3 sequence is 16 residues long. The V segment lost 6 bases and the J segment 4 bases; nucleotides outside the gene matches: 10. CDR3 loop: CASRRGGMRGYNEQFF. CDR3 nucleotide sequence: TGTGCCAGCAGGCGGGGGGGTATGAGAGGGTACAATGAGCAGTTCTTC.

The V gene is TRBV5-1, the J gene TRBJ1-1; a possible D gene is TRBD1 (5 bases). V dropped 2 bases and J dropped 5 bases, with 16 bases sitting between them. This CDR3 is built from 15 residues. Germline assignment: CDR1 SGHRS and CDR2 YFSETQ. This CDR3 is CASSFEVGRTTEAFF. For the CDR3, the DNA is TGCGCCAGCAGCTTCGAAGTAGGGAGGACAACTGAAGCTTTCTTT.

The rearrangement joins TRBV18 to TRBJ2-3; 7 bases map to TRBD2. CDR1 KGHSH and CDR2 LQKENI come from the germline V gene. V dropped 6 bases and J dropped 5; count of bases not matched to a gene: 5. The CDR3 is 13 amino acids. The CDR3 reads CASSAGRRDTQYF. CDR3 in DNA: TGTGCCAGCTCCGCCGGGAGGAGAGATACGCAGTATTTT.

The V gene is TRBV2, the J gene TRBJ2-3; D call uncertain. The CDR3 extends over 14 amino acids. V gave up 9 bases and J gave up 2 bases, with 15 bases separating them. Germline V lookup: CDR1 SNHLY, CDR2 FYNNEI. The DNA of the CDR3 is TGTGCCAGTTGCGGTTCCCCCTCCACAGATACGCAGTATTTT. It yields the protein CASCGSPSTDTQYF.

This clone was seen only once. The chain links TRBV28 to TRBJ1-2; D unclear. CDR1 and CDR2 from the germline V gene are MDHEN and SYDVKM. The CDR3 covers 15 residues. Trimming left V 5 bases short and J 6 bases short, with 19 bases between. The CDR3 nucleotides read TGTGCCAGCAGTCCCGGTTTCGGGGTCCCTCATGGCTACACCTTC. This encodes CASSPGFGVPHGYTF.

The chain is built from TRBV11-2 and TRBJ2-2; TRBD2 aligns across 7 bases. The CDR3 spans 13 residues. Germline lookup yields CDR1 SGHAT and CDR2 FQNNGV. After removal of 6 bases from V and 7 bases from J, the junction contained 5 bases not matched to a gene. The CDR3 loop is CASSPERGGELFF. The CDR3 region has the DNA TGTGCCAGCAGTCCCGAGCGGGGCGGGGAGCTGTTTTTT.

The gene calls are TRBV6-6 and TRBJ1-4; a weak D match, TRBD1 (5 bases). Germline loops: CDR1 MNHNY, CDR2 SVGAGI (reference sequence). The CDR3 runs to 13 residues. V was shortened by 3 bases and J by 11 bases, with 13 bases between the two germline ends. The CDR3 here is CASSYQYGAKLFF. The DNA for the CDR3 is TGTGCCAGCAGTTATCAGTATGGGGCTAAACTGTTTTTT.

This clone was seen only once. The chain combines TRBV4-2 with TRBJ2-3; 8 bases agree with TRBD1. This CDR3 has 15 amino acids. V lost 4 bases to trimming and J lost 3 bases; unmatched junction nucleotides: 6. The V gene's germline CDR1 is LGHNA and CDR2 YNFKEQ. The CDR3 is CASSLTQGATDTQYF. CDR3 coding DNA: TGTGCCAGCAGCCTAACTCAGGGGGCTACAGATACGCAGTATTTT.

This chain links TRBV6-4 with TRBJ1-2; 8 bases are a match to TRBD1. Losses at the gene ends were 0 bases for V and 4 bases for J; bases not matched to a gene: 7. The length of the CDR3 is 16 residues. Germline lookup yields CDR1 MRHNA and CDR2 SNTAGT. This chain's CDR3 is CASSDSGRGPGYGYTF. Here the CDR3 DNA reads TGTGCCAGCAGTGACTCAGGCAGGGGGCCGGGCTATGGCTACACCTTC.

This chain joins TRBV20-1 and TRBJ1-5; TRBD1 might be the D (5 bases). The CDR3 is 11 residues long. V lost 5 bases, J lost 11 bases, and 13 bases lay in between. CDR1 and CDR2 from the germline V gene are DFQATT and SNEGSKA (reference sequence). CDR3 DNA sequence: TGCAGTGCTTGGGCGGGAGGGGCCCAGCATTTT. Protein sequence: CSAWAGGAQHF.

The chain is built from TRBV3-1 (or the pseudogene TRBV3-2) and TRBJ2-2, with 7 positions matching TRBD2. With 1 base clipped from V and 6 bases from J, the junction kept 2 bases outside the gene matches. The CDR3 is 14 amino acids. Germline loops: CDR1 LGHDT, CDR2 YNNKEL (reference sequence). As DNA, the CDR3 is TGTGCCAGCAGCCAAGGAGGGAGGGCCGGGGAGCTGTTTTTT. Its translation is CASSQGGRAGELFF.